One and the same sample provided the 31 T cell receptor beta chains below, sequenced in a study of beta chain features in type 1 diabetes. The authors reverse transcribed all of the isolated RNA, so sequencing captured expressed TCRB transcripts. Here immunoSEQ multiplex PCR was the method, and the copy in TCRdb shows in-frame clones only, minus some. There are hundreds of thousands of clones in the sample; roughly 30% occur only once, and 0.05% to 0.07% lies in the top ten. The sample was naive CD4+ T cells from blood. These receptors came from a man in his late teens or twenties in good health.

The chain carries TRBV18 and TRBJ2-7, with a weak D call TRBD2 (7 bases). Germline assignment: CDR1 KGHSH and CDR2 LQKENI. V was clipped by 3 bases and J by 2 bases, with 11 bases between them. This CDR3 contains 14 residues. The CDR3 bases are TGTGCCAGCTCACCGCTAGGGGGGGCCTACGAGCAGTACTTC. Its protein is CASSPLGGAYEQYF.

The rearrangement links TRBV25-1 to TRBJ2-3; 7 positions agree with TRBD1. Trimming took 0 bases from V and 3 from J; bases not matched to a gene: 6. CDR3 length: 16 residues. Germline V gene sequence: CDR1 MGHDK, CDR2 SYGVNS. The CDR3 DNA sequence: TGTGCCAGCAGTGAATATAGAGGGGGCAGGACAGATACGCAGTATTTT. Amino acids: CASSEYRGGRTDTQYF.

CDR3 bases: TGTGCCAGCAGCTTTGCGGGGGAAAACATTCAGTACTTC. The encoded protein is CASSFAGENIQYF. This chain uses TRBV5-4 with TRBJ2-4, with 7 bases fitting TRBD2. Per the germline V gene, CDR1 is SGHNT and CDR2 is YYREEE (reference sequence). The V and J ends lost 2 bases and 5 bases, in that order; junction bases with no gene match: 1. There are 13 residues in the CDR3.

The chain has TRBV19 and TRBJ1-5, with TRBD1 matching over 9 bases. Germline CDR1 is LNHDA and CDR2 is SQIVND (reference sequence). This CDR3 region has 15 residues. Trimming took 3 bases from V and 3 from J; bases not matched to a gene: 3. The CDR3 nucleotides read TGTGCCAGTAGTATTGACAGGGGGGACAATCAGCCCCAGCATTTT. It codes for CASSIDRGDNQPQHF. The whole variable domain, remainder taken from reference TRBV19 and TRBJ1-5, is DGGITQSPKYLFRKEGQNVTLSCEQNLNHDAMYWYRQDPGQGLRLIYYSQIVNDFQKGDIAEGYSVSREKKESFPLTVTSAQKNPTAFYLCASSIDRGDNQPQHFGDGTRLSIL.

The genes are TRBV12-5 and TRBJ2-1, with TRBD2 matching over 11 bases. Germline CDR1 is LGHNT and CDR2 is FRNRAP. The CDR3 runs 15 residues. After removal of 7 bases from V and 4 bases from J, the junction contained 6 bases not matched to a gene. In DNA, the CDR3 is TGTGCTAGTGAGGCTAGCGGGAGGTGGTACAATGAGCAGTTCTTC. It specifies CASEASGRWYNEQFF.

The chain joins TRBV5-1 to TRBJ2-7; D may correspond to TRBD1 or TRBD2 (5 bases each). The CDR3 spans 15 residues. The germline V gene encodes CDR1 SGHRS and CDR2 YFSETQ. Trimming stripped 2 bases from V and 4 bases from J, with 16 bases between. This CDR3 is CASSFTRGDRYEQYF. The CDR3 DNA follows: TGCGCCAGCAGCTTCACTAGAGGGGACCGTTACGAGCAGTACTTC.

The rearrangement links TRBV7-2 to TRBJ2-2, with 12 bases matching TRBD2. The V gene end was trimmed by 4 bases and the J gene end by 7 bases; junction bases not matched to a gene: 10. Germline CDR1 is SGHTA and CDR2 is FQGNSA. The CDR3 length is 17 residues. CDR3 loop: CASSSILAGGGVGELFF. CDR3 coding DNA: TGTGCCAGCAGCTCCATACTAGCGGGAGGAGGAGTCGGGGAGCTGTTTTTT.

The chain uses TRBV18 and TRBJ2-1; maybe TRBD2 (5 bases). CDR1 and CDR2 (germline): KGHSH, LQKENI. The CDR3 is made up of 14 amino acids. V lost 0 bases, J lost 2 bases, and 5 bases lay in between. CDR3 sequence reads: CASSPPEAYNEQFF. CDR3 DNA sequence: TGTGCCAGCTCACCACCGGAGGCCTACAATGAGCAGTTCTTC.

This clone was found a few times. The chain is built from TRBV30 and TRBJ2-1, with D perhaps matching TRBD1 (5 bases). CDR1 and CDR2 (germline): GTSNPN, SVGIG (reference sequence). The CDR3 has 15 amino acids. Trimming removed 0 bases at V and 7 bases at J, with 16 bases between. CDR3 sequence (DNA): TGTGCCTGGAGTGTACTGTGGGGCTCTGAGAATGAGCAGTTCTTC. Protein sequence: CAWSVLWGSENEQFF.

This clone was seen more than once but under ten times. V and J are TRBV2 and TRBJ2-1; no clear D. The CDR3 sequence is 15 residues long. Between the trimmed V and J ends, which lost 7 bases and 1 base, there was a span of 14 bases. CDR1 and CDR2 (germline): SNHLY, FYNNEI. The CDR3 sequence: CASKVQRPSYNEQFF. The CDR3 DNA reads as TGTGCCAGCAAGGTACAGCGCCCGTCCTACAATGAGCAGTTCTTC.

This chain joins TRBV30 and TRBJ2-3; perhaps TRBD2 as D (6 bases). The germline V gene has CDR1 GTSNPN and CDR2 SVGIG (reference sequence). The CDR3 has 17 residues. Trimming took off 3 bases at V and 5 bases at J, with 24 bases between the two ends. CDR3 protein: CAWSESRTPEAGDTQYF. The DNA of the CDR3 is TGTGCCTGGAGCGAATCGCGGACACCTGAAGCGGGAGATACGCAGTATTTT.

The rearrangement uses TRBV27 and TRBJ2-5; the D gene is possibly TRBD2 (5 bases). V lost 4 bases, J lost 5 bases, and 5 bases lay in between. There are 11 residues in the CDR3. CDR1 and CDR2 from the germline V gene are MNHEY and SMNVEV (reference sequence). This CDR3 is CASSSGETQYF. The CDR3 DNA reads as TGTGCCAGCAGTTCGGGGGAGACCCAGTACTTC.

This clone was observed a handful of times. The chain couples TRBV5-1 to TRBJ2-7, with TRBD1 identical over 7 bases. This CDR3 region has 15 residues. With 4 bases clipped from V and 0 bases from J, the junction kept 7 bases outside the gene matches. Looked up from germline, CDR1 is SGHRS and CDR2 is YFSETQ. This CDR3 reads CASSGTVSSSYEQYF. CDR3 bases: TGCGCCAGCAGCGGGACAGTAAGCAGCTCCTACGAGCAGTACTTC.

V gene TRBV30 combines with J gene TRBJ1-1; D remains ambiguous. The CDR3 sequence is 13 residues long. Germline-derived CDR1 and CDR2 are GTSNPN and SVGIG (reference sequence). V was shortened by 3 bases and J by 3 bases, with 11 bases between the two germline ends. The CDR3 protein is CAWRANDYTEAFF. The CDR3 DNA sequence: TGTGCCTGGAGGGCTAATGATTACACTGAAGCTTTCTTT.

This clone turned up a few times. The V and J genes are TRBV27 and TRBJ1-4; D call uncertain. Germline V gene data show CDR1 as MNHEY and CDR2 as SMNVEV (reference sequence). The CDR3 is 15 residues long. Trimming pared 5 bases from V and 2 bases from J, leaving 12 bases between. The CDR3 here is CASSPDWVTNEKLFF. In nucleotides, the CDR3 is TGTGCCAGCAGTCCCGATTGGGTCACTAATGAAAAACTGTTTTTT.

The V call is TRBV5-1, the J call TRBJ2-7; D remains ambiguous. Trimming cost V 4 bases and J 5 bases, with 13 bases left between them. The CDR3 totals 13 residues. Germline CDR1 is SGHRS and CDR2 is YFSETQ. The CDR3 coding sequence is TGCGCCAGCAGCCCCCTGAACTTCGACGAGCAGTACTTC. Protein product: CASSPLNFDEQYF.

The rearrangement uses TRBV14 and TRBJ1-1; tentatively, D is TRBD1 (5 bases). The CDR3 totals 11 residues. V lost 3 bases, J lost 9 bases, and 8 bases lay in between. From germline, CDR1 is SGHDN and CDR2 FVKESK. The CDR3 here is CASSHQGKAFF. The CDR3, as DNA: TGTGCCAGCAGCCATCAGGGTAAAGCTTTCTTT. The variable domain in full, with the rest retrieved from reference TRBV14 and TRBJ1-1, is EAGVTQFPSHSVIEKGQTVTLRCDPISGHDNLYWYRRVMGKEIKFLLHFVKESKQDESGMPNNRFLAERTGGTYSTLKVQPAELEDSGVYFCASSHQGKAFFGQGTRLTVV.

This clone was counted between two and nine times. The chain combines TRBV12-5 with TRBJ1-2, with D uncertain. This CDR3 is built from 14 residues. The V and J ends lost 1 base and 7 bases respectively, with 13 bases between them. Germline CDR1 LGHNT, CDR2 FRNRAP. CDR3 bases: TGTGCTAGTGGTTTGGACACAGTAGCGGGTGGCTACACCTTC. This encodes CASGLDTVAGGYTF.

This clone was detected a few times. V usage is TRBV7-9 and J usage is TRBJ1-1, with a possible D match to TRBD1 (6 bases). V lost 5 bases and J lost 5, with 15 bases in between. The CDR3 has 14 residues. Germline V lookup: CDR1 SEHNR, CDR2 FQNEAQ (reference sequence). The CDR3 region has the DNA TGTGCCAGCAGCCCCAACAGGGAAGGGACTGAAGCTTTCTTT. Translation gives CASSPNREGTEAFF.

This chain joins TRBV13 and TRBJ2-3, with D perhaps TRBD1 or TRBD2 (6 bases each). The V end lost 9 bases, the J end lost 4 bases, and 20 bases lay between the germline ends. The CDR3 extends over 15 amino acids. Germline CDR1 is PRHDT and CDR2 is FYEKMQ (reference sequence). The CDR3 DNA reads TGTGCCAGTCTTCCACGCTGGGGGGCGGCAGATACGCAGTATTTT. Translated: CASLPRWGAADTQYF.

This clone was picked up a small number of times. The DNA of the CDR3 is TGTGCCATCACCAGCGCCAGCACAGATACGCAGTATTTT. Amino acids: CAITSASTDTQYF. The V gene is TRBV10-3, the J gene TRBJ2-3; D remains ambiguous. Per germline, CDR1 ENHRY and CDR2 SYGVKD. The V and J ends lost 7 bases and 0 bases respectively, with 8 bases between them. The CDR3 extends over 13 amino acids.

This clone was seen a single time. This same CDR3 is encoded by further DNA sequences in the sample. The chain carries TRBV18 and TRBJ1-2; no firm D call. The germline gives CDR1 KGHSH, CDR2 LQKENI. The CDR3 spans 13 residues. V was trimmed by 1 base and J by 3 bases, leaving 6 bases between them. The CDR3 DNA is TGTGCCAGCTCACCACAGGGCGACTATGGCTACACCTTC. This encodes CASSPQGDYGYTF.

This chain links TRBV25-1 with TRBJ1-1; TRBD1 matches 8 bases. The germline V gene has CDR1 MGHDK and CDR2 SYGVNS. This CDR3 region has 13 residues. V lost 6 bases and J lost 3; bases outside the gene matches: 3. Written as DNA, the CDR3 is TGTGCCAGCAGGGAGACAGGGGACACTGAAGCTTTCTTT. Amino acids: CASRETGDTEAFF.

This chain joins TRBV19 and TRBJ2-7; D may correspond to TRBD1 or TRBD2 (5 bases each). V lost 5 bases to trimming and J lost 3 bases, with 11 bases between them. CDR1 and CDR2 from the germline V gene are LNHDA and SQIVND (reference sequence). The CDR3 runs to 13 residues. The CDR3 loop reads CASSSRDGYEQYF. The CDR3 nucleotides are TGTGCCAGTAGTTCACGGGACGGCTACGAGCAGTACTTC.

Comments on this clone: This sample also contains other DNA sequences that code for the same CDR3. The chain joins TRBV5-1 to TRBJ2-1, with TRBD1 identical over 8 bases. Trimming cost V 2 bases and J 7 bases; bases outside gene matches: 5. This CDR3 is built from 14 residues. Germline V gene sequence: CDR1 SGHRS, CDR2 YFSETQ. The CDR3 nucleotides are TGCGCCAGCAGCTTCGGACAGGGTGGGAATGAGCAGTTCTTC. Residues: CASSFGQGGNEQFF.

CDR3 nucleotides: TGTGCCAGCAGTGCCTCGACAGGGCGACCAGATACGCAGTATTTT. Encoded protein: CASSASTGRPDTQYF. V gene TRBV25-1 combines with J gene TRBJ2-3, with 7 positions matching TRBD1. The CDR3 has 15 residues. CDR1 and CDR2 from the germline V gene are MGHDK and SYGVNS. The ends lost 4 bases at V and 4 bases at J; junction bases unmatched: 8.

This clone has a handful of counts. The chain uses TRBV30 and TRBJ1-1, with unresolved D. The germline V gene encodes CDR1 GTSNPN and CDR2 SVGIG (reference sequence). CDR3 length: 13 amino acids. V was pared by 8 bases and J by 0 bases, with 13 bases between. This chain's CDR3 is CAGHRALNTEAFF. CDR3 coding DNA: TGTGCCGGTCATCGGGCCTTGAACACTGAAGCTTTCTTT.

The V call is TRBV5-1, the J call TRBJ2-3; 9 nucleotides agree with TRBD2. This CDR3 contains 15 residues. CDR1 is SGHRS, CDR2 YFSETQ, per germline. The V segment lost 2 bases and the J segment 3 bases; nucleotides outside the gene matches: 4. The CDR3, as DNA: TGCGCCAGCAGCTTTGGCGGGAGGGCTACAGATACGCAGTATTTT. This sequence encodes CASSFGGRATDTQYF.

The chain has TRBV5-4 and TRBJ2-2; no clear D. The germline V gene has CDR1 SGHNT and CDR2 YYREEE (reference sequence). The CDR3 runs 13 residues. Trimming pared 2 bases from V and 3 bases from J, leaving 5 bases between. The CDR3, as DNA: TGTGCCAGCAGCTTCGGGTACACCGGGGAGCTGTTTTTT. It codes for CASSFGYTGELFF.

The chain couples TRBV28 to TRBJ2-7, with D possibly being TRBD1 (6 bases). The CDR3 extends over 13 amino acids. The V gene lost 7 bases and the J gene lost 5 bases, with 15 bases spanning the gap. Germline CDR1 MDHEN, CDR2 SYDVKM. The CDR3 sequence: CASMRGGVDEQYF. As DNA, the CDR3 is TGTGCCAGCATGAGAGGGGGAGTAGACGAGCAGTACTTC.

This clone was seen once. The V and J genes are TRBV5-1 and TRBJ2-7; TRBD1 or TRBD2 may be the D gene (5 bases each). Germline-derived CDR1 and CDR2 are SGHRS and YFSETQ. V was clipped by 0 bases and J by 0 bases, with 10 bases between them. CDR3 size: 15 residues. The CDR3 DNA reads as TGCGCCAGCAGCTTGGCCGGGACCCTCTCCTACGAGCAGTACTTC. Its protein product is CASSLAGTLSYEQYF.